The 13 T cell receptor beta chains presented below share a single source sample, sequenced in a study of CD8 T cells in ankylosing spondylitis. TCRdb analysed the 5' RACE reads with MiXCR anew, one entry per CDR3 protein. The sample lists under 250,000 distinct CDR3 sequences, roughly 32% seen once, with roughly 4.2% in the top ten. Sample: blood, either unsorted or a sorted T cell fraction (not recorded which). The receptors originated from a male donor with ankylosing spondylitis or in good health (not recorded which).

The chain couples TRBV9 to TRBJ2-3; D not certain. V was cut by 3 bases and J by 1 base, with 15 bases left in between. The CDR3 has 16 residues. Germline values: CDR1 SGDLS, CDR2 YYNGEE. In DNA, the CDR3 is TGTGCCAGCAGCGCTGTGGGCAGTCACGGCACAGATACGCAGTATTTT. Its translation is CASSAVGSHGTDTQYF. Variable domain in full (rest from reference TRBV9 and TRBJ2-3): DSGVTQTPKHLITATGQRVTLRCSPRSGDLSVYWYQQSLDQGLQFLIQYYNGEERAKGNILERFSAQQFPDLHSELNLSSLELGDSALYFCASSAVGSHGTDTQYFGPGTRLTVL.

J is TRBJ2-3 and V is TRBV6-1, with D possibly called TRBD1 or TRBD2 (6 bases each). This CDR3 spans 15 amino acids. CDR1 and CDR2 from the germline V gene are MNHNS and SASEGT. V shed 6 bases and J shed 0 bases, with 13 bases lying between them. This CDR3 is CASSRGRTSTDTQYF. The CDR3 nucleotides are TGTGCCAGCAGCCGGGGGCGAACTAGCACAGATACGCAGTATTTT.

The chain combines TRBV5-1 with TRBJ2-3; D is uncertain. In germline, CDR1 is SGHRS, CDR2 YFSETQ. The germline V and J ends were trimmed by 4 bases and 2 bases, with 8 bases remaining between them. This CDR3 comprises 13 residues. The CDR3, as DNA: TGCGCCAGCAGCAACCCGAACACAGATACGCAGTATTTT. Translated, it gives CASSNPNTDTQYF.

This clonotype has just one count. This chain uses TRBV28 with TRBJ1-2; 7 nucleotides line up with TRBD1. This CDR3 comprises 14 residues. J was trimmed by 2 bases and V by 2 bases; bases with no gene match: 2. The germline CDR1 and CDR2 sequences are MDHEN and SYDVKM. CDR3 bases: TGTGCCAGCAGTTTAACAGGGGCGAACTATGGCTACACCTTC. This sequence encodes CASSLTGANYGYTF.

This clonotype has only a few counts. V gene TRBV6-1 combines with J gene TRBJ2-7; the D gene is possibly TRBD1 (6 bases). Trimming stripped 5 bases from V and 12 bases from J, with 20 bases between. Germline lookup yields CDR1 MNHNS and CDR2 SASEGT. CDR3 length: 13 residues. The CDR3 region is CASSKIPDSPMYF. The CDR3 coding sequence is TGTGCCAGCAGTAAAATTCCGGACAGCCCAATGTACTTC.

This chain connects TRBV29-1 to TRBJ2-7, with D possibly being TRBD2 (6 bases). Trimming removed 4 bases at V and 6 bases at J, with 13 bases between. CDR3 size: 12 residues. The germline gives CDR1 SQVTM, CDR2 ANQGSEA. In DNA, the CDR3 is TGCAGCGTTGGATTCGGGGGTCGCGAGCAGTACTTC. This sequence encodes CSVGFGGREQYF.

V usage is TRBV29-1 and J usage is TRBJ1-1; TRBD1 is a possible D gene (5 bases). Germline CDR1 reads SQVTM; CDR2 reads ANQGSEA. The CDR3 is made up of 13 amino acids. Trimming took 6 bases from V and 0 from J, leaving 11 bases between them. CDR3 region: CSVATVLNTEAFF. CDR3 nucleotide sequence: TGCAGCGTGGCGACAGTATTGAACACTGAAGCTTTCTTT.

This clonotype turned up a few times. V usage is TRBV10-3 and J usage is TRBJ1-2, with D unclear. CDR1 and CDR2 from the germline V gene are ENHRY and SYGVKD. This CDR3 has 15 residues. Deletions cut 10 bases from V and 4 bases from J, with 22 bases between. This chain's CDR3 is CANKEESLGSYGYTF. The CDR3, as DNA: TGTGCCAACAAGGAAGAGTCGCTCGGCTCCTATGGCTACACCTTC.

The table lists this clonotype with a few counts. V gene TRBV6-6 combines with J gene TRBJ2-5; D is undetermined. Per the germline V gene, CDR1 is MNHNY and CDR2 is SVGAGI (reference sequence). The CDR3 has 13 residues. Trimming pared 8 bases from V and 2 bases from J, leaving 12 bases between. The CDR3 region is CASALTAQETQYF. CDR3 DNA: TGTGCCAGCGCCTTGACCGCACAAGAGACCCAGTACTTC.

This clonotype was recorded once. The chain is built from TRBV7-2 and TRBJ2-5; tentatively, D is TRBD2 (6 bases). Trimming shortened V by 1 base and J by 2 bases, and 11 bases separated the two germline ends. There are 15 residues in the CDR3. Per the germline V gene, CDR1 is SGHTA and CDR2 is FQGNSA. The CDR3 sequence: CASSLVGTGQETQYF. CDR3 DNA sequence: TGTGCCAGCAGCTTAGTTGGGACTGGTCAAGAGACCCAGTACTTC.

This clonotype appeared a few times. This rearrangement joins TRBV20-1 to TRBJ1-2; D not resolved. The CDR3 runs to 13 residues. The V end was cut by 0 bases, the J end by 2 bases, with 7 bases between. The germline gives CDR1 DFQATT, CDR2 SNEGSKA (reference sequence). Here the CDR3 reads CSARDYANYGYTF. In nucleotides, the CDR3 is TGCAGTGCTAGAGATTACGCCAACTATGGCTACACCTTC.

This clonotype was counted only a few times. The chain joins TRBV10-2 to TRBJ2-1; D is ambiguous. Germline-derived CDR1 and CDR2 are WSHSY and SAAADI. CDR3 length: 15 amino acids. Between the trimmed V and J ends, which lost 2 bases and 0 bases, there was a span of 8 bases. The CDR3 here is CASSELYNSYNEQFF. CDR3 DNA sequence: TGCGCCAGCAGTGAGCTTTATAACTCCTACAATGAGCAGTTCTTC.

This clonotype occurred a few times. CDR3 in amino acids: CASRRAQGGYEQYF. CDR3 DNA: TGTGCCAGCAGAAGGGCCCAGGGAGGGTACGAGCAGTACTTC. The chain uses TRBV7-2 and TRBJ2-7, with TRBD2 matching 7 bases. Germline assignment: CDR1 SGHTA and CDR2 FQGNSA. The CDR3 is 14 residues long. The trim removed 6 bases at V and 4 bases at J, leaving 9 bases unmatched.